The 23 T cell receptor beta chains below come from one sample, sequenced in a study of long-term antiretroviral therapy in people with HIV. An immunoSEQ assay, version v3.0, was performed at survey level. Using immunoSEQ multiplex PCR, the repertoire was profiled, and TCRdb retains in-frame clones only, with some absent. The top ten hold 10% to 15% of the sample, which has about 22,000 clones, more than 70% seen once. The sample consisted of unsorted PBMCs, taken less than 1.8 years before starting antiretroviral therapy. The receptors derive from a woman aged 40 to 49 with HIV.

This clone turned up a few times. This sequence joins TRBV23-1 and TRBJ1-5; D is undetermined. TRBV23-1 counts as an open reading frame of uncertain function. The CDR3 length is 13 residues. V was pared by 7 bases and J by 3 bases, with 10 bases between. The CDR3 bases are TGCGCCAGCACCGACCTTTACAATCAGCCCCAGCATTTT. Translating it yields CASTDLYNQPQHF.

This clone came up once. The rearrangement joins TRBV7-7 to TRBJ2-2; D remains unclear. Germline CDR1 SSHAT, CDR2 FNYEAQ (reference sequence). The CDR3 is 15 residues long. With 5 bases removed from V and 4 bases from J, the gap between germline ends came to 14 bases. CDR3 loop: CASSPLLHPTGELFF. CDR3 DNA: TGTGCCAGCAGCCCTTTACTCCATCCCACCGGGGAGCTGTTTTTT.

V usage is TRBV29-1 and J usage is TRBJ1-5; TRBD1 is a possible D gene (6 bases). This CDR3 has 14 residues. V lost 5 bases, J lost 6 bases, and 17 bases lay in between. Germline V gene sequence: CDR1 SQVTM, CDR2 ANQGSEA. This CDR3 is CSVITGNQGQPQHF. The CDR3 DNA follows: TGCAGCGTTATTACAGGGAATCAAGGTCAGCCCCAGCATTTT.

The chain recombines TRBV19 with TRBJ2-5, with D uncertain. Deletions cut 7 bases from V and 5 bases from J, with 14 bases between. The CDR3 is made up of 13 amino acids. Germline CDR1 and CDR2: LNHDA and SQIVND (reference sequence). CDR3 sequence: CASKGRSRETQYF. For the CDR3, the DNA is TGTGCCAGTAAAGGACGGAGCCGGGAGACCCAGTACTTC.

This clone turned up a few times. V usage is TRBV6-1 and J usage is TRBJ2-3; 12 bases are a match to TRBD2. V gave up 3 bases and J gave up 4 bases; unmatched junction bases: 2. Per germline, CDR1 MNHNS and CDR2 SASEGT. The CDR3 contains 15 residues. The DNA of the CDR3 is TGTGCCAGCAGTGAGCTAGCGGGGGGGCCAGATACGCAGTATTTT. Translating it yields CASSELAGGPDTQYF.

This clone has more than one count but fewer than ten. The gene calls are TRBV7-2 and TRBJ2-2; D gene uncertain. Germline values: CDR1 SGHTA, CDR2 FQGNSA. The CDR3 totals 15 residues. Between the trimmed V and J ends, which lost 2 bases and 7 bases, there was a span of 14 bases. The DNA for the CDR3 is TGTGCCAGCAGCTTAACGTCCAGCTTGGGCGGGGAGCTGTTTTTT. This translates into CASSLTSSLGGELFF.

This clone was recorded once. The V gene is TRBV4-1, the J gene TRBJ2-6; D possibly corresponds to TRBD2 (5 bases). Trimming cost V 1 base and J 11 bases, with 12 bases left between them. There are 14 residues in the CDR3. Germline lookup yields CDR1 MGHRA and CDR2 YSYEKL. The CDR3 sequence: CASSQGGSFHVLTF. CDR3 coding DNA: TGCGCCAGCAGCCAAGGAGGGTCTTTCCACGTCCTGACTTTC.

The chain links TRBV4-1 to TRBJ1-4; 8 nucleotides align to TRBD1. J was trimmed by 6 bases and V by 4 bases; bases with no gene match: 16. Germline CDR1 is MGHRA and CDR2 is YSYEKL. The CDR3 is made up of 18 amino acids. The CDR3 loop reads CASSLRPGQAGTDEKLFF. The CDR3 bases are TGCGCCAGCAGCCTCAGGCCGGGACAGGCCGGGACGGATGAAAAACTGTTTTTT.

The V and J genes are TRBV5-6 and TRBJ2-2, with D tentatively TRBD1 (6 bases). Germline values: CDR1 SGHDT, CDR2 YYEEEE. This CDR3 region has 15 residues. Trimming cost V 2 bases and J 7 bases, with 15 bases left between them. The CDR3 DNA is TGTGCCAGCAGCTTAAGAGCAGGGGCGGTCGGGGAGCTGTTTTTT. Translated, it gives CASSLRAGAVGELFF.

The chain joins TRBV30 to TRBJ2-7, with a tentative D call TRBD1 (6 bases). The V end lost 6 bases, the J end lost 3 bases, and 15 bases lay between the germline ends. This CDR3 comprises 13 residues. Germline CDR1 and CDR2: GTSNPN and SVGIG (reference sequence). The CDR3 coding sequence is TGTGCCTGTCCGTCAGGGGAGTACTACGAGCAGTACTTC. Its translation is CACPSGEYYEQYF. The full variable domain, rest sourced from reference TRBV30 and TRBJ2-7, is SQTIHQWPATLVQPVGSPLSLECTVEGTSNPNLYWYRQAAGRGLQLLFYSVGIGQISSEVPQNLSASRPQDRQFILSSKKLLLSDSGFYLCACPSGEYYEQYFGPGTRLTVT.

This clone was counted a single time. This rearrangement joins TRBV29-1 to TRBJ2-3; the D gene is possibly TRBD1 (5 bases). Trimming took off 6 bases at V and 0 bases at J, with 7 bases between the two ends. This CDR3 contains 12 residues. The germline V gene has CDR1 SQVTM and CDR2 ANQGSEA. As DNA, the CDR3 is TGCAGCGTCGACAGCAGCACAGATACGCAGTATTTT. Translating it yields CSVDSSTDTQYF.

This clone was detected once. The CDR3 nucleotides read TGTGCCAGCAGTTTAAAGCGTGGGTCGGGACAGGGTTTACAGGAGACCCAGTACTTC. The encoded protein is CASSLKRGSGQGLQETQYF. The rearrangement links TRBV27 to TRBJ2-5, with 9 bases fitting TRBD1. Per the germline V gene, CDR1 is MNHEY and CDR2 is SMNVEV (reference sequence). CDR3 length: 19 amino acids. With V trimmed by 2 bases and J by 5 bases, 18 bases remained unmatched.

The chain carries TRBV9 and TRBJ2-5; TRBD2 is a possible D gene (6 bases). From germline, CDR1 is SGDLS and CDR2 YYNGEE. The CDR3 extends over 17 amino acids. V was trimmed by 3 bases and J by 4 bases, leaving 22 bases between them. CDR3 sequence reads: CASSETPWDSRRETQYF. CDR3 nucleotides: TGTGCCAGCAGCGAGACCCCCTGGGACTCCCGCCGAGAGACCCAGTACTTC.

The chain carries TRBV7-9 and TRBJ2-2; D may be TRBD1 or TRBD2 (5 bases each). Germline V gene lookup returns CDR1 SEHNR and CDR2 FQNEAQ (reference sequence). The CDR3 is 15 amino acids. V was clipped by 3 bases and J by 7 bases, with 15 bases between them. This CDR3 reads CASSFSGQGNGELFF. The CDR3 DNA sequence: TGTGCCAGCAGCTTTTCGGGGCAGGGTAACGGGGAGCTGTTTTTT. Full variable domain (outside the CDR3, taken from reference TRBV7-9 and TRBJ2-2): DTGVSQNPRHKITKRGQNVTFRCDPISEHNRLYWYRQTLGQGPEFLTYFQNEAQLEKSRLLSDRFSAERPKGSFSTLEIQRTEQGDSAMYLCASSFSGQGNGELFFGEGSRLTVL.

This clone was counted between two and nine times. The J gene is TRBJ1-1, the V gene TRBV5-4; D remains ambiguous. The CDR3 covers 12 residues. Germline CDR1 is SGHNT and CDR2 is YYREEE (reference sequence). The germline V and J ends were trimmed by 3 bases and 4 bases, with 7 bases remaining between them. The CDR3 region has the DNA TGTGCCAGCAGCTGGGTGGGCACTGAAGCTTTCTTT. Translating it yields CASSWVGTEAFF.

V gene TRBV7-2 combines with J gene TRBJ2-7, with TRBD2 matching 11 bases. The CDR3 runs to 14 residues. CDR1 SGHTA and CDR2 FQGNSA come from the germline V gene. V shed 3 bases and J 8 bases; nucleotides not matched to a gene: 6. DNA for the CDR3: TGTGCCAGCAGCTTGTCTAGCGGGGGGTCCCAGCAGTACTTC. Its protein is CASSLSSGGSQQYF.

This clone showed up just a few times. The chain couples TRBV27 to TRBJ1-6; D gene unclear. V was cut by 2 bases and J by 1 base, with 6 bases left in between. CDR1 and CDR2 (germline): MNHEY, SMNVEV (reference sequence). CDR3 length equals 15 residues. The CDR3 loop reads CASSLRQSYNSPLHF. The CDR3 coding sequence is TGTGCCAGCAGTTTACGGCAGTCCTATAATTCACCCCTCCACTTT.

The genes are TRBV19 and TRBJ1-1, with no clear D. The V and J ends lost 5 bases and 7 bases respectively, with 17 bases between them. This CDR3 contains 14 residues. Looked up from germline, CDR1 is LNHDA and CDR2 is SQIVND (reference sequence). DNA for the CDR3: TGTGCCAGTAGTGTCTTGGTGGCGGTTGATGAAGCTTTCTTT. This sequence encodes CASSVLVAVDEAFF.

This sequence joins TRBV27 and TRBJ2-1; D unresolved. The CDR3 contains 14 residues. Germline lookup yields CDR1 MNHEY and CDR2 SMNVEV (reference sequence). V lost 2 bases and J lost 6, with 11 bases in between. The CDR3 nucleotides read TGTGCCAGCAGTTTACCGCCCCCCCGCAATGAGCAGTTCTTC. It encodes CASSLPPPRNEQFF.

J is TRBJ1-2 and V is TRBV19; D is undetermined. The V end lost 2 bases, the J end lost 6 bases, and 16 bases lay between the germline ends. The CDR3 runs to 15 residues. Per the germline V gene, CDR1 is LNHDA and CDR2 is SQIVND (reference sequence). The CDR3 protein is CASSIIGGQLHGYTF. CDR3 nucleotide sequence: TGTGCCAGTAGTATAATCGGTGGGCAGTTACATGGCTACACCTTC.

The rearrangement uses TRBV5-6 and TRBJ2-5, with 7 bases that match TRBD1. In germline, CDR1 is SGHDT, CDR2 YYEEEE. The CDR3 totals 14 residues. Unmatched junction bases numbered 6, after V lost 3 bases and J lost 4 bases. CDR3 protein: CASSSTGAGETQYF. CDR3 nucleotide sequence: TGTGCCAGCAGCTCAACAGGGGCGGGAGAGACCCAGTACTTC.

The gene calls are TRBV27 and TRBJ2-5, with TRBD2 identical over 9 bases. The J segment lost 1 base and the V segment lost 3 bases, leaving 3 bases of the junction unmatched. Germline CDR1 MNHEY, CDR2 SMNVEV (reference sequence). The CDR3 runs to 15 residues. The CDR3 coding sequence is TGTGCCAGCAGTTTTCTAGCGGGATCCCAAGAGACCCAGTACTTC. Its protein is CASSFLAGSQETQYF.

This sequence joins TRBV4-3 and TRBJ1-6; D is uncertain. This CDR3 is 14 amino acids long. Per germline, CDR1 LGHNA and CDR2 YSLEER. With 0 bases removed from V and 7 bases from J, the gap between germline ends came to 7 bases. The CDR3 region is CASSQDGGNSPLHF. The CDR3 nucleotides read TGCGCCAGCAGCCAAGACGGAGGGAATTCACCCCTCCACTTT.